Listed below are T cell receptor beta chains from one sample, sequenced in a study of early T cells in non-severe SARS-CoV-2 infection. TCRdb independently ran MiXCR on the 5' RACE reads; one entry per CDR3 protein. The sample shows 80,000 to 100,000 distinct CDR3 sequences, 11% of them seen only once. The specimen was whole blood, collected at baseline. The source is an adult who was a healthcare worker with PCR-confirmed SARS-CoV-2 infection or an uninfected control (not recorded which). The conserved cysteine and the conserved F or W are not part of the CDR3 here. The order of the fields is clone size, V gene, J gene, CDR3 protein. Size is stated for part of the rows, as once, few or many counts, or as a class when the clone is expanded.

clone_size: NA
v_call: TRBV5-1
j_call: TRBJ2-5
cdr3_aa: ASSSNGLQETQY

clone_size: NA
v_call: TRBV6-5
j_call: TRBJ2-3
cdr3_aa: ASSRAHTQY

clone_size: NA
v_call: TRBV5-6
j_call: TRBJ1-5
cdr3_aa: ASSVLGQVNQPQH

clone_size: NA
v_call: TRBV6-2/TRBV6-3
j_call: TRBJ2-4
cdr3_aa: ASSYSEARKNIQY

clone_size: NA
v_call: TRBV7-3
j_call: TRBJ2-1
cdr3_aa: ASSFTPGGNEQF

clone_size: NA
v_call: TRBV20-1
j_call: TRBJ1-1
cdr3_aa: SASRRAFIMNTEAF

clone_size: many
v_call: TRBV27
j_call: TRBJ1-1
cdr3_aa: ASRSGNTEAF

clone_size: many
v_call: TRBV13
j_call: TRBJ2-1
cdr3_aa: ASSSRQARNEQF

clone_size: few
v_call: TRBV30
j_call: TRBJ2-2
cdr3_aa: AWSVARTYTGELF

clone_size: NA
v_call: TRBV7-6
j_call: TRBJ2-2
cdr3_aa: ASSSKGGRATGELF

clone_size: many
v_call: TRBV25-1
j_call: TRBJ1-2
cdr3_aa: ASSALTGTGASGYT

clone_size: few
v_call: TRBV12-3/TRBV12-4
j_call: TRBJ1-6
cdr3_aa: ASTSIAGAYSPLH

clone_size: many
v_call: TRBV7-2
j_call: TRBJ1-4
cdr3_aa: ASSIGTGQAGKLF

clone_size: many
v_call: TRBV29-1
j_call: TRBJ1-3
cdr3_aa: SVVRTSGNTIY

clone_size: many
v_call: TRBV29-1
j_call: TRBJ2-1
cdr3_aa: SYKFSYNEQF

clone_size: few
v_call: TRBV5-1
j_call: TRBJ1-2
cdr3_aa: ASSSSGGRDGYT

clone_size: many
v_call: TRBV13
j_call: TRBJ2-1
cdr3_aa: ASSLTEDRPYNEQF

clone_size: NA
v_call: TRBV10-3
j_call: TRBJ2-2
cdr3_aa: AISTDPGSSGELF

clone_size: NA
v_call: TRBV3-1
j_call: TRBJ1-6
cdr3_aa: ASSRDSLSPLH

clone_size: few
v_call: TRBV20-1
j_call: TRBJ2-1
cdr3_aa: SGQGIRYNEQF

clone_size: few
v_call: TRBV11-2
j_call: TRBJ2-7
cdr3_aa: ASRPGLALYEQY

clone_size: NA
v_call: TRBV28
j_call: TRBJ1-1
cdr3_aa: ASSFPETNTEAF

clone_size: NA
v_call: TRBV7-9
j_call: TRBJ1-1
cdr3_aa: ASSLGGASLNTEAF